The next 2 T cell receptor beta chains were all read from a single sample in a study of tumor-infiltrating lymphocytes in primary liver carcinoma. The authors made TCR beta cDNA from approximately 500 ng total RNA with a constant-region primer. A slightly modified ARM-PCR protocol with three nested multiplex PCR rounds produced these TCR beta libraries. Use of TRBV1-TRBV30 forward primers with a C-beta reverse primer characterized the first two PCR rounds, which lasted around 9 cycles each. TCRdb re-derived calls from the multiplex PCR reads in MiXCR, one entry per CDR3 protein. The sample holds 150,000 to 200,000 distinct CDR3 sequences; 50% to 75% are singletons and the top ten take less than 75%. Germline DNA was also extracted, and blood RNA was taken from unsorted whole blood. The sequencing sample was made of peripheral blood. The receptors shown here come from a middle-aged man with primary liver carcinoma and hepatitis B virus infection.

This chain's CDR3 is CASSRDRGVDTQYF. CDR3 nucleotide sequence: TGTGCCAGCAGTAGGGACAGAGGAGTAGATACGCAGTATTTT. This chain connects TRBV28 to TRBJ2-3; 7 bases line up with TRBD1. The CDR3 runs 14 residues. Germline CDR1 reads MDHEN; CDR2 reads SYDVKM. Trimming removed 5 bases from V and 5 bases from J; junction bases left unmatched: 7.

Details on this clonotype: This CDR3 fails to terminate in the conserved phenylalanine or tryptophan, so it likely reflects a read error. The chain joins TRBV11-1 to TRBJ2-1; 12 bases match TRBD2. The CDR3 runs 16 residues. V trimming: 5 bases; J trimming: 10 bases; junction bases outside the gene matches: 12. CDR1 is SGHAT and CDR2 is FQDESV in the germline V gene (reference sequence). The CDR3 sequence is CASSPRRLAGVGEQFL. CDR3 sequence (DNA): TGTGCCAGCAGCCCCAGGAGACTAGCGGGAGTCGGGGAGCAGTTCCTC.